This TCR beta chain was sequenced during a study of lymphopenia after photon versus proton radiotherapy. Study conclusions and caveats: Relative stability marked proton patients; photon patients lost diversity and naive cells. Better survival with proton therapy was suggested as possible, not demonstrated. Larger post-nadir TCR diversity loss correlated inversely with survival in deceased patients. After lymphocyte nadir, photon-treated repertoires showed oligoclonal expansion, especially CD8+ Temra.

Concerning this clone: The antigen remains undetermined.

Clones were read by immunoSEQ multiplex PCR, and TCRdb kept only the in-frame ones, dropping some. The sample carries over 50,000 clones, 75% to 90% recorded once. V lost 2 bases and J 7 bases, leaving 15 bases between the germline ends. The CDR3 is made up of 15 amino acids. Germline lookup yields CDR1 KGHSH and CDR2 LQKENI. The specimen was peripheral blood, collected from a patient treated with photon-based radiotherapy. The origin of this receptor is a middle-aged man with gastric cancer. V and J are TRBV18 and TRBJ1-5; TRBD1 is a possible D gene (5 bases). CDR3 in DNA: TGTGCCAGCTCACCAGACGCAGGGATCGGGCAGCCCCAGCATTTT. It specifies CASSPDAGIGQPQHF.